The 14 T cell receptor beta chains in this list originate from one sample, sequenced in a study of T-cell memory formation after mild COVID-19. TCRdb used MiXCR to reprocess the 5' RACE reads, holding one entry per CDR3 protein. The table shows 170,000 or so distinct CDR3 sequences, with 20% to 25% occurring only once. The sample comprised PBMCs or a T cell subset sorted from them (not recorded which). These receptors originate from an adult woman who had mild COVID-19 (a few samples of this study predate the infection). Cell type and time point are not known.

This chain connects TRBV12-3 or TRBV12-4 to TRBJ2-7; D perhaps matches TRBD1 (6 bases). This CDR3 contains 12 residues. Trimming took 6 bases from V and 6 from J, leaving 12 bases between them. Written as DNA, the CDR3 is TGTGCCAGCAGCCCAAAGGGGGTCGAGCAGTACTTC. Translation gives CASSPKGVEQYF.

This clonotype was counted a few times. The rearrangement uses TRBV29-1 and TRBJ2-3, with D possibly matching TRBD2 (5 bases). Between the trimmed V and J ends, which lost 2 bases and 0 bases, there was a span of 12 bases. Germline V gives CDR1 SQVTM, CDR2 ANQGSEA. This CDR3 contains 15 residues. The CDR3 spells CSVERLAGSTDTQYF. CDR3 bases: TGCAGCGTTGAAAGATTGGCGGGTAGCACAGATACGCAGTATTTT.

The CDR3 DNA reads as TGTGCCAGCAGCTTCATCGAAATCGACACTGAAGCTTTCTTT. It is translated as CASSFIEIDTEAFF. V is TRBV7-2 and J is TRBJ1-1, with D hard to call. The V end lost 3 bases, the J end lost 3 bases, and 11 bases lay between the germline ends. CDR1 is SGHTA, CDR2 FQGNSA, per germline. The CDR3 consists of 14 residues.

This clonotype occurred once. The chain uses TRBV7-6 and TRBJ1-6; D ambiguous. Germline assignment: CDR1 SGHVS and CDR2 FNYEAQ. This CDR3 region has 12 residues. The V gene lost 10 bases and the J gene lost 0 bases, with 4 bases spanning the gap. The CDR3 here is CATSSYNSPLHF. Written as DNA, the CDR3 is TGTGCCACGAGCTCCTATAATTCACCCCTCCACTTT. Full variable domain (rest looked up from reference TRBV7-6 and TRBJ1-6): GAGVSQSPRYKVTKRGQDVALRCDPISGHVSLYWYRQALGQGPEFLTYFNYEAQQDKSGLPNDRFSAERPEGSISTLTIQRTEQRDSAMYRCATSSYNSPLHFGNGTRLTVT.

This clonotype has a handful of counts. The chain employs TRBV12-3 or TRBV12-4 and TRBJ2-7; no clear D gene. With 3 bases removed from V and 2 bases from J, the gap between germline ends came to 8 bases. The CDR3 loop spans 13 amino acids. CDR3 in DNA: TGTGCCAGCAGTTTGGCCAGCGCCTACGAGCAGTACTTC. This translates into CASSLASAYEQYF.

The V and J genes are TRBV15 and TRBJ2-6, with D unresolved. V was cut by 1 base and J by 0 bases, with 1 base left in between. This CDR3 is 14 amino acids long. Germline CDR1 LNHNV, CDR2 YYDKDF (reference sequence). The CDR3 loop reads CATSRGSGANVLTF. The CDR3 DNA follows: TGTGCCACCAGCAGAGGCTCTGGGGCCAACGTCCTGACTTTC.

This clonotype has just a few counts. J is TRBJ2-7 and V is TRBV7-8; D ambiguous. V shed 4 bases and J shed 3 bases, with 19 bases lying between them. Germline values: CDR1 SGHVS, CDR2 FQNEAQ. The CDR3 totals 16 residues. CDR3 loop: CASSYQVESENYEQYF. The CDR3 nucleotides read TGTGCCAGCAGCTACCAAGTGGAATCAGAAAACTACGAGCAGTACTTC.

This clonotype was counted between two and nine times. This chain links TRBV9 with TRBJ1-2; D possibly corresponds to TRBD1 (6 bases). Germline assignment: CDR1 SGDLS and CDR2 YYNGEE. The CDR3 runs 13 residues. The germline V and J ends were trimmed by 6 bases and 4 bases, with 13 bases remaining between them. Here the CDR3 DNA reads TGTGCCAGCAACATCGGACAGTCCTATGGCTACACCTTC. It translates to CASNIGQSYGYTF.

In its sample, this clonotype was seen a few times. CDR3 amino acids: CASSQTGTGVTGELFF. As DNA, the CDR3 is TGTGCCAGCAGCCAAACCGGGACAGGGGTCACCGGGGAGCTGTTTTTT. The J gene is TRBJ2-2, the V gene TRBV3-1, with 10 positions matching TRBD1. The CDR3 has 16 residues. Germline assignment: CDR1 LGHDT and CDR2 YNNKEL (reference sequence). The J segment lost 4 bases and the V segment lost 2 bases, leaving 4 bases of the junction unmatched.

The rearrangement links TRBV24-1 to TRBJ2-6; D is unresolved. The CDR3 is 13 amino acids. V shed 2 bases and J shed 2 bases, with 0 bases lying between them. Germline values: CDR1 KGHDR, CDR2 SFDVKD. CDR3 region: CATSDSGANVLTF. The CDR3 DNA reads as TGTGCCACCAGTGATTCTGGGGCCAACGTCCTGACTTTC.

This chain connects TRBV4-1 to TRBJ1-2; unclear D gene. CDR1 is MGHRA and CDR2 is YSYEKL in the germline V gene. Trimming shortened V by 3 bases and J by 7 bases, and 12 bases separated the two germline ends. The CDR3 is made up of 13 amino acids. This CDR3 reads CASSHGPVLGYTF. CDR3 DNA: TGCGCCAGCAGCCATGGGCCAGTTCTTGGCTACACCTTC.

This chain uses TRBV15 with TRBJ2-2, with TRBD2 identical over 7 bases. CDR1 and CDR2 (germline): LNHNV, YYDKDF (reference sequence). The CDR3 consists of 17 residues. Trimming took 0 bases from V and 0 from J; bases not matched to a gene: 4. The CDR3 reads CATSRDQGGPNTGELFF. The CDR3 DNA reads TGTGCCACCAGCAGAGATCAGGGAGGGCCGAACACCGGGGAGCTGTTTTTT. The full variable domain, rest sourced from reference TRBV15 and TRBJ2-2, is DAMVIQNPRYQVTQFGKPVTLSCSQTLNHNVMYWYQQKSSQAPKLLFHYYDKDFNNEADTPDNFQSRRPNTSFCFLDIRSPGLGDTAMYLCATSRDQGGPNTGELFFGEGSRLTVL.

This clonotype was seen more than once but under ten times. This chain joins TRBV20-1 and TRBJ2-1, with no clear D. The CDR3 extends over 17 amino acids. Germline V CDR1 and CDR2: DFQATT, SNEGSKA (reference sequence). Deletions cut 1 base from V and 0 bases from J, with 16 bases between. The CDR3 region is CSARVGPTVSSYNEQFF. The CDR3 nucleotides are TGCAGTGCTAGAGTTGGGCCGACGGTCAGCTCCTACAATGAGCAGTTCTTC.

This chain's CDR3 is CASSVGGLAAYNEQFF. In DNA, the CDR3 is TGTGCCAGCAGCGTAGGCGGACTAGCGGCTTACAATGAGCAGTTCTTC. The chain links TRBV9 to TRBJ2-1; TRBD2 matches 10 bases. The germline V gene encodes CDR1 SGDLS and CDR2 YYNGEE. The CDR3 has 16 residues. After removal of 0 bases from V and 4 bases from J, the junction contained 4 bases not matched to a gene.